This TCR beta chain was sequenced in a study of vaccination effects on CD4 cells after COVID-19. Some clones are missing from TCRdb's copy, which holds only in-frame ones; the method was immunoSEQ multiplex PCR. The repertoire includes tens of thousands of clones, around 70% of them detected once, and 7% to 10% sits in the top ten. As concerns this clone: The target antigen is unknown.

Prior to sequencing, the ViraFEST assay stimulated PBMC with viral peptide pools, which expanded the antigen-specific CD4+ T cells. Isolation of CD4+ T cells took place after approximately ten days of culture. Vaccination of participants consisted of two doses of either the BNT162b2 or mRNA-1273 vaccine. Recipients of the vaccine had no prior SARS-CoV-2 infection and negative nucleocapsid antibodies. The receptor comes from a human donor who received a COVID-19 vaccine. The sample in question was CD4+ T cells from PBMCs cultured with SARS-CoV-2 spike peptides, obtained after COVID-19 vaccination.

This CDR3 is CASSELAGGPETQYF. The CDR3 DNA follows: TGTGCCAGCAGTGAATTAGCGGGGGGGCCAGAGACCCAGTACTTC. This chain joins TRBV6-1 and TRBJ2-5; 11 bases align to TRBD2. The V segment lost 2 bases and the J segment 4 bases; nucleotides outside the gene matches: 3. Germline assignment: CDR1 MNHNS and CDR2 SASEGT. The CDR3 is 15 amino acids.